This entry describes one T cell receptor (beta chain). Its specificity is not known. These data belong to a study of immune evolution from preneoplasia to lung adenocarcinoma. Study results and caveats: From normal lung to invasive adenocarcinoma, top clone frequencies appeared to decrease. Normal lung had highest clonality; later lesions appeared denser, more diverse.

The CDR3 covers 14 residues. CDR1 is SGHNT and CDR2 is YYREEE in the germline V gene (reference sequence). V was shortened by 1 base and J by 6 bases, with 13 bases between the two germline ends. TCRdb's copy holds only in-frame clones and misses some; the assay was immunoSEQ multiplex PCR. The sample has about 11,000 clones; over 60% are singletons. Each case's diagnosis was confirmed by two pathologists on H&E. The sample was FFPE normal lung tissue adjacent to the tumor. V and J are TRBV5-4 and TRBJ2-5; D gene ambiguous. The source is a person between 55 and 70 years old with lung adenocarcinoma. Some clones in this sample may be carry-over from other donors' samples. The CDR3 is CASSLPGPLKTQYF. The CDR3 DNA reads as TGTGCCAGCAGCTTGCCGGGCCCCCTAAAGACCCAGTACTTC.